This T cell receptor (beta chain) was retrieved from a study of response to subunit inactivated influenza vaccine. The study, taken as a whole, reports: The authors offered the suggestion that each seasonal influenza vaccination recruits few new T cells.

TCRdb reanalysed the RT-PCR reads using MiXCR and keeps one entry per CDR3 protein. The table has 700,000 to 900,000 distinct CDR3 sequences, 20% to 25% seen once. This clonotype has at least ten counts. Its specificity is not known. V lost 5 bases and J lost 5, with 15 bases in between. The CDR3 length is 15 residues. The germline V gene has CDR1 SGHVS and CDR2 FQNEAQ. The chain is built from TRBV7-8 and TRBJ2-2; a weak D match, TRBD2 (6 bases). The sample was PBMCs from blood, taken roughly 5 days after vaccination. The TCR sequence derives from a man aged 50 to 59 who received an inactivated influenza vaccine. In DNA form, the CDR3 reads TGTGCCAGCAGCCATCAGCGGGCGATGACCGGGGAGCTGTTTTTT. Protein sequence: CASSHQRAMTGELFF.